The 32 T cell receptor beta chains presented below share a single source sample, sequenced in a study of human CD8 memory T cell subsets. Researchers made TCR beta libraries via UMI-labeled 5' RACE. TCRdb reanalyzed the 5' RACE reads and collapses them to one entry per CDR3 protein, without DNA. Its table lists about 6,700 distinct CDR3 sequences. Sequenced material: CD8+ T cells from PBMCs. The source is a human donor in good health.

The chain couples TRBV20-1 to TRBJ2-1; without DNA, the TCRdb call of TRBD2 cannot be checked. This CDR3 is 13 amino acids long. Germline V gene lookup returns CDR1 DFQATT and CDR2 SNEGSKA (reference sequence). The CDR3 loop reads CSLKKADYNEQFF.

The chain joins TRBV7-9 to TRBJ2-7; with no DNA, the TCRdb D assignment of TRBD1 cannot be verified. The CDR3 sequence is 14 residues long. Germline-derived CDR1 and CDR2 are SEHNR and FQNEAQ (reference sequence). CDR3 protein: CASSFVGQGGEQYF. Filled out from reference TRBV7-9 and TRBJ2-7, the complete variable domain reads DTGVSQNPRHKITKRGQNVTFRCDPISEHNRLYWYRQTLGQGPEFLTYFQNEAQLEKSRLLSDRFSAERPKGSFSTLEIQRTEQGDSAMYLCASSFVGQGGEQYFGPGTRLTVT.

The chain is built from TRBV28 and TRBJ2-3; no DNA is available, so the TRBD1 call from TCRdb remains unchecked. The CDR3 covers 14 residues. The V gene's germline CDR1 is MDHEN and CDR2 SYDVKM. The CDR3: CASEGRVNPDTQYF. The entire variable domain, with the rest obtained from reference TRBV28 and TRBJ2-3, is as follows: DVKVTQSSRYLVKRTGEKVFLECVQDMDHENMFWYRQDPGLGLRLIYFSYDVKMKEKGDIPEGYSVSREKKERFSLILESASTNQTSMYLCASEGRVNPDTQYFGPGTRLTVL.

CDR3 in amino acids: CASSYIEGKETQYF. V is TRBV6-5 and J is TRBJ2-5. The CDR3 spans 14 residues. Germline CDR1 and CDR2: MNHEY and SVGAGI.

Judged by frequency, this clonotype is medium-sized. V usage is TRBV13 and J usage is TRBJ2-7; there is no DNA to check the TCRdb D call of TRBD2. CDR3 size: 18 residues. The germline V gene encodes CDR1 PRHDT and CDR2 FYEKMQ (reference sequence). CDR3: CASSLGASGRGSTYEQYF.

V gene TRBV28 combines with J gene TRBJ2-1; no DNA is available, so the TRBD1 call from TCRdb remains unchecked. The V gene's germline CDR1 is MDHEN and CDR2 SYDVKM. The CDR3 extends over 16 amino acids. This chain's CDR3 is CASSPGPPTSYNEQFF. The full variable domain, with the rest looked up from reference TRBV28 and TRBJ2-1, is DVKVTQSSRYLVKRTGEKVFLECVQDMDHENMFWYRQDPGLGLRLIYFSYDVKMKEKGDIPEGYSVSREKKERFSLILESASTNQTSMYLCASSPGPPTSYNEQFFGPGTRLTVL.

The chain combines TRBV30 with TRBJ2-1. CDR3 size: 13 residues. CDR1 GTSNPN and CDR2 SVGIG come from the germline V gene (reference sequence). CDR3 region: CAWSVLSYNEQFF.

The J gene is TRBJ1-6, the V gene TRBV10-3. The CDR3 has 17 amino acids. In germline, CDR1 is ENHRY, CDR2 SYGVKD. CDR3 loop: CAIRRPPEAGNNSPLHF.

The rearrangement uses TRBV19 and TRBJ2-1. CDR1 LNHDA and CDR2 SQIVND come from the germline V gene (reference sequence). This CDR3 is built from 15 residues. Here the CDR3 reads CASSISGYSYNEQFF.

By frequency, this clonotype is medium-sized. The chain has TRBV5-1 and TRBJ2-1; absent DNA, TCRdb's TRBD1 call cannot be checked. The germline V gene has CDR1 SGHRS and CDR2 YFSETQ. CDR3 length: 11 residues. The CDR3: CASSGDIGLFF.

The chain recombines TRBV19 with TRBJ1-1; the TCRdb D gene call, TRBD1, has no DNA to confirm it. Germline loops: CDR1 LNHDA, CDR2 SQIVND (reference sequence). This CDR3 comprises 17 residues. This CDR3 is CASSPSVEGTGLTEAFF.

This sequence joins TRBV7-9 and TRBJ1-5; the TRBD1 assignment by TCRdb is unverifiable without DNA. Germline assignment: CDR1 SEHNR and CDR2 FQNEAQ (reference sequence). CDR3 size: 14 residues. Here the CDR3 reads CASSLVGGNQPQHF.

V gene TRBV30 combines with J gene TRBJ2-1; TCRdb outputs TRBD2, but without DNA this stays unchecked. The CDR3 runs to 15 residues. Germline assignment: CDR1 GTSNPN and CDR2 SVGIG (reference sequence). The CDR3 sequence: CAWSRETSQWDEQFF.

The genes are TRBV7-8 and TRBJ2-7; TCRdb picks TRBD1, but there is no DNA to check that call. Germline assignment: CDR1 SGHVS and CDR2 FQNEAQ. The CDR3 has 15 amino acids. CDR3 region: CASSWRGTGTYEQYF. Supplemented by reference TRBV7-8 and TRBJ2-7, the full variable domain reads GAGVSQSPRYKVAKRGQDVALRCDPISGHVSLFWYQQALGQGPEFLTYFQNEAQLDKSGLPSDRFFAERPEGSVSTLKIQRTQQEDSAVYLCASSWRGTGTYEQYFGPGTRLTVT.

CDR3: CASSLLAGGTDTQYF. The chain joins TRBV28 to TRBJ2-3; the TCRdb call, TRBD2, lacks DNA for checking. CDR3 size: 15 residues. Germline CDR1 reads MDHEN; CDR2 reads SYDVKM.

This clonotype shows up as medium-sized (0.01 to 0.1%) by frequency. V and J are TRBV12-3 or TRBV12-4 and TRBJ1-2; TCRdb picks TRBD1, but there is no DNA to check that call. The CDR3 covers 13 residues. The CDR3 here is CASSSTGGDGYTF.

The gene calls are TRBV10-2 and TRBJ2-2. Germline V CDR1 and CDR2: WSHSY, SAAADI. This CDR3 region has 14 residues. This CDR3 is CASRADGDTGELFF.

This clonotype is identified as medium-sized from frequency. The CDR3 loop reads CASSLLTGSGEQYF. The genes are TRBV28 and TRBJ2-7; lacking DNA, the TRBD1 call made by TCRdb goes unchecked. This CDR3 has 14 amino acids. Germline lookup yields CDR1 MDHEN and CDR2 SYDVKM.

V gene TRBV28 combines with J gene TRBJ2-7. Germline V gene lookup returns CDR1 MDHEN and CDR2 SYDVKM. The CDR3 has 13 residues. The chain's CDR3 is CASRAGQAGEQYF.

V is TRBV19 and J is TRBJ2-7. Germline loops: CDR1 LNHDA, CDR2 SQIVND (reference sequence). This CDR3 comprises 13 residues. CDR3 region: CASSPGTPYEQYF.

The chain joins TRBV20-1 to TRBJ2-2; with no DNA, the TCRdb D assignment of TRBD2 cannot be verified. CDR3 size: 16 residues. Germline V lookup: CDR1 DFQATT, CDR2 SNEGSKA (reference sequence). The CDR3 protein is CSAKRASGRSTGELFF.

This sequence joins TRBV10-3 and TRBJ2-7; TCRdb designates TRBD1, a call that cannot be tested without DNA. CDR3 size: 13 residues. Germline CDR1 reads ENHRY; CDR2 reads SYGVKD. This CDR3 is CAIRGVGTDEQYF.

This clonotype is classed as medium-sized by frequency. The V gene is TRBV29-1, the J gene TRBJ2-7; the D gene TCRdb calls, TRBD2, cannot be checked with no DNA. CDR1 is SQVTM, CDR2 ANQGSEA, per germline. This CDR3 has 14 residues. The CDR3 reads CSVEDPGLPGEQYF.

In terms of frequency, this clonotype is medium-sized. This chain links TRBV27 with TRBJ2-7; TCRdb outputs TRBD1, but without DNA this stays unchecked. From germline, CDR1 is MNHEY and CDR2 SMNVEV (reference sequence). There are 12 residues in the CDR3. CDR3 protein: CASSSGTGEQYF.

The chain couples TRBV27 to TRBJ2-7; the D call from TCRdb, TRBD2, cannot be confirmed without DNA. The CDR3 totals 15 residues. The germline V gene encodes CDR1 MNHEY and CDR2 SMNVEV (reference sequence). CDR3: CASSLGLARSYEQYF.

The genes are TRBV15 and TRBJ1-1; TCRdb outputs TRBD1, but without DNA this stays unchecked. Germline V gene sequence: CDR1 LNHNV, CDR2 YYDKDF (reference sequence). The CDR3 is 14 amino acids. The CDR3 region is CATSSFGGIRQAFF.

The chain couples TRBV11-2 to TRBJ2-7; as DNA is missing, the TRBD1 call by TCRdb cannot be tested. Per germline, CDR1 SGHAT and CDR2 FQNNGV. This CDR3 comprises 16 residues. The CDR3 reads CASSLVTGTASYEQYF.

This rearrangement joins TRBV7-9 to TRBJ2-1; TCRdb lists TRBD1, though no DNA is available to test this call. The CDR3 length is 15 residues. The V gene's germline CDR1 is SEHNR and CDR2 FQNEAQ (reference sequence). CDR3 protein: CASSPLEAPYNEQFF. The full variable domain, rest sourced from reference TRBV7-9 and TRBJ2-1, is DTGVSQNPRHKITKRGQNVTFRCDPISEHNRLYWYRQTLGQGPEFLTYFQNEAQLEKSRLLSDRFSAERPKGSFSTLEIQRTEQGDSAMYLCASSPLEAPYNEQFFGPGTRLTVL.

CDR3 in amino acids: CASSRPAAGGPINEQFF. J is TRBJ2-1 and V is TRBV7-9; TCRdb calls TRBD1, which cannot be checked without DNA. Germline assignment: CDR1 SEHNR and CDR2 FQNEAQ (reference sequence). The CDR3 sequence is 17 residues long.

This chain's CDR3 is CASSPAGDGRYEQYF. The rearrangement links TRBV5-1 to TRBJ2-7; TCRdb proposes TRBD1, but this gene call is untestable without DNA. Germline assignment: CDR1 SGHRS and CDR2 YFSETQ. This CDR3 region has 15 residues. Supplemented by reference TRBV5-1 and TRBJ2-7, the full variable domain reads KAGVTQTPRYLIKTRGQQVTLSCSPISGHRSVSWYQQTPGQGLQFLFEYFSETQRNKGNFPGRFSGRQFSNSRSEMNVSTLELGDSALYLCASSPAGDGRYEQYFGPGTRLTVT.

The rearrangement uses TRBV9 and TRBJ2-7; TCRdb designates TRBD2, a call that cannot be tested without DNA. This CDR3 contains 14 residues. CDR1 is SGDLS, CDR2 YYNGEE, per germline. CDR3 residues: CASSVGEGSYEQYF.

This clonotype is classed as medium-sized by frequency. V is TRBV15 and J is TRBJ1-2; TCRdb calls TRBD1, which cannot be checked without DNA. CDR3 length: 15 residues. Germline lookup yields CDR1 LNHNV and CDR2 YYDKDF (reference sequence). CDR3 in amino acids: CATSRDLDSHYGYTF.